The clone carrying this T cell receptor (beta chain) was picked up many times. The authors deemed Graves' hyperthyroidism stable absent ophthalmopathy progression within 18 months. Clinical symptoms, serum thyroxine and TRAb, thyroid ultrasound and orbital computed tomography together formed the diagnostic basis. With 8 bases clipped from V and 8 bases from J, the junction kept 4 bases outside the gene matches. The CDR3 loop spans 13 amino acids. Germline loops: CDR1 MNHNS, CDR2 SASEGT. Researchers took RNA transcripts and amplified the TCR beta CDR3 regions from them. The HTBI primer set was used in a first-round RT-PCR of the TCR CDR3. TCRdb itself ran the multiplex PCR reads through MiXCR, one entry per CDR3 protein. The table shows about 560,000 distinct CDR3 sequences, with over 15% occurring only once. This specimen comes from a study of T cells in Graves' hyperthyroidism and ophthalmopathy.

This sequence originates from a woman aged 18-30 years with Graves' hyperthyroidism. The sample was blood. The chain links TRBV6-1 to TRBJ2-1; the match to TRBD2 covers 12 bases. This CDR3 is CASRLAGVDEQFF. The CDR3 nucleotides read TGTGCCAGCCGACTAGCGGGAGTCGATGAGCAGTTCTTC.